This T cell receptor beta chain was documented in a study of T cell responses to AZD1222 COVID-19 vaccine. Study results and limitations: CD4 TCRs associated with vaccination spanned spike, dominating at 160-218 and 743-854. After the peak T cell response, and only then, were repertoires sampled.

Method: immunoSEQ multiplex PCR; TCRdb's copy keeps in-frame clones and lacks some. The top ten clones hold around 5% of a sample with roughly 120,000 clones, about 91% of them seen once. As for this clone: Its cognate antigen is unknown.

Germline V gene sequence: CDR1 SGHAT, CDR2 FQNNGV. CDR3 length: 17 residues. V was pared by 3 bases and J by 4 bases, with 11 bases of the junction left unmatched. The material sequenced was peripheral blood, taken on day 0 of AZD1222 vaccination. V is TRBV11-2 and J is TRBJ1-2; 10 positions agree with TRBD1. This clonotype originated in an adult in good health. Here the CDR3 DNA reads TGTGCCAGCAGCTTCACGGGACAGGGGTCCTCGAGCTATGGCTACACCTTC. It yields the protein CASSFTGQGSSSYGYTF.